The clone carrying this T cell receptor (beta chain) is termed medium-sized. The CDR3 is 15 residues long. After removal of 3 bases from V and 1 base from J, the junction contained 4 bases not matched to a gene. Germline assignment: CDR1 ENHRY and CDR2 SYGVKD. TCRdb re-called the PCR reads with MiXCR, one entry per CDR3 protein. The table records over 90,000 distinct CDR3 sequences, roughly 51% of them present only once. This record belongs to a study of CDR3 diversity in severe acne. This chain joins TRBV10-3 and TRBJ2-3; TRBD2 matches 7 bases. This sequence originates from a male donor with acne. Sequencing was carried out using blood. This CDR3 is CAISDAGAGTDTQYF. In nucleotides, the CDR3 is TGTGCCATCAGTGATGCGGGAGCGGGCACAGATACGCAGTATTTT.